Listed below are T cell receptor beta chains from one sample, sequenced in a study of T cell repertoires in cytomegalovirus infection. These TCRs are of unknown antigen specificity. TCRdb reprocessed the reads with MiXCR, giving one entry per CDR3 protein. The sample shows about 900,000 distinct CDR3 sequences, roughly 31% of them seen only once. The specimen comprised cultured CD8+ T cells from PBMCs, sampled from culture after CMV antigen stimulation. The receptors here all came from a human donor in good health (CMV status not recorded). Some clones in this sample may be carry-over from other donors' samples. Both conserved end residues are part of each CDR3. The size entry is marked missing in some rows and otherwise reads once, few, many or a size class.

v_gene	abundance	j_gene	CDR3aa
TRBV6-5	many	TRBJ2-1	CASSYSKRGTYNEQFF
TRBV4-1	NA	TRBJ1-1	CASSQHRGSEAFF
TRBV7-2	many	TRBJ2-1	CASSPGTSGAGSYNEQFF
TRBV7-9	NA	TRBJ2-6	CASSGFGTGYGANVLTF
TRBV4-1	NA	TRBJ2-5	CASSQDQVQETQYF
TRBV28	NA	TRBJ2-3	CASSHSLGTDSDTQYF
TRBV19	NA	TRBJ1-5	CASSARTDYSNQPQHF
TRBV27	NA	TRBJ2-5	CASSLPAGTQYF
TRBV6-1	NA	TRBJ1-2	CASSPGHNPKGHGYTF
TRBV5-1	NA	TRBJ2-7	CASSLRTGQLNYEQYF
TRBV7-9	NA	TRBJ1-6	CASSSVENSPLHF
TRBV7-4	once	TRBJ2-5	CASRSGLQETQYF
TRBV27	few	TRBJ1-2	CASSKGTYGYTF
TRBV6-5	NA	TRBJ2-1	CASSHDGGVGRDEQFF
TRBV4-1	few	TRBJ2-1	CASSRPELGLADHNEQFF
TRBV19	NA	TRBJ1-5	CASSIDRQGRNQPQHF
TRBV7-9	few	TRBJ2-1	CASSLVRSGDEQFF
TRBV12-3/TRBV12-4	few	TRBJ2-5	CASSDPGTGQETQYF
TRBV6-2/TRBV6-3	few	TRBJ1-5	CASSSPPGQQHF
TRBV15	few	TRBJ2-5	CATSREWTRRRRETQYF
TRBV12-3/TRBV12-4	NA	TRBJ1-2	CASSPVGNGYTF
TRBV5-6	once	TRBJ1-1	CASSWGGSGTEAFF
TRBV12-3/TRBV12-4	few	TRBJ2-1	CASSDYEQANEQFF
TRBV27	NA	TRBJ2-1	CASIRGDDPNEQFF
TRBV12-3/TRBV12-4	many	TRBJ1-1	CASSFTGGFTEAFF